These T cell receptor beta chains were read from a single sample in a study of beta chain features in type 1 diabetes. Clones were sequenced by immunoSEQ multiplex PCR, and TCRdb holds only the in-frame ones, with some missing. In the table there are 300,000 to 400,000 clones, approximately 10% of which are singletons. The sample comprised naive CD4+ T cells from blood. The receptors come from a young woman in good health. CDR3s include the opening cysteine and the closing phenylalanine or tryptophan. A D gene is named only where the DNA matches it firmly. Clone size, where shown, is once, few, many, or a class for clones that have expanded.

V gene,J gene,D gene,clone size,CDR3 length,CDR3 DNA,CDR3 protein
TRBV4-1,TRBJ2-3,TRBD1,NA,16,TGCGCCAGCAGCGCAAGAGGGGGCGCCTTTGCAGATACGCAGTATTTT,CASSARGGAFADTQYF
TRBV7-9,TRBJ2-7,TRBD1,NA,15,TGTGCCAGCAGCATAACGACAGGGGGCTCCTACGAGCAGTACTTC,CASSITTGGSYEQYF
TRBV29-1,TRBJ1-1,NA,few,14,TGCAGCGTTGAAGAGTCTTGGAACACCCAGGGGGCTTTCTTT,CSVEESWNTQGAFF
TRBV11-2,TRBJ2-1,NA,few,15,TGTGCCAGCAGATTAGGACTAAACTCCTACAATGAGCAGTTCTTC,CASRLGLNSYNEQFF
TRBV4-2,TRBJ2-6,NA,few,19,TGTGCCAGCAGCCAAGAGATTGCGGGCAGTAACTCTGGGGCCAACGTCCTGACTTTC,CASSQEIAGSNSGANVLTF
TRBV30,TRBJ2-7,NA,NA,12,TGTGCCTGGCGCGGGGAAAACTACGAGCAGTACTTC,CAWRGENYEQYF
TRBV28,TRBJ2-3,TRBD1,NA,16,TGTGCCAGCAGTTTACCAGGGGGCATAAGCACAGATACGCAGTATTTT,CASSLPGGISTDTQYF
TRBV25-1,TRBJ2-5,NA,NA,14,TGTGCCAGCAGTAGCTTAGGGGGGGAAGAGACCCAGTACTTC,CASSSLGGEETQYF
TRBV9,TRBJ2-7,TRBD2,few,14,TGTGCCAGCAGCACCGGGACTAGCGGCTACGAGCAGTACTTC,CASSTGTSGYEQYF
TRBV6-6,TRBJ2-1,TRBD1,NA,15,TGTGCCAGCAGTTACTCGACAGGGGCGGGCAATGAGCAGTTCTTC,CASSYSTGAGNEQFF
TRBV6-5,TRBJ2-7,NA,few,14,TGTGCCAGCAGTTACGGGAGTCCTCCGGGCGAGCAGTACTTC,CASSYGSPPGEQYF
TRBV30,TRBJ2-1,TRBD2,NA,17,TGTGCCTGCATTAGCCTCCGAGCGGGAGTGTCCTACAATGAGCAGTTCTTC,CACISLRAGVSYNEQFF
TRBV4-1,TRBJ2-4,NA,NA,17,TGCGCCAGCAGCCAAGATTTCGTAGCATTGGCCAAAAACATTCAGTACTTC,CASSQDFVALAKNIQYF
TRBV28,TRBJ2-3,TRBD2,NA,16,TGTGCCAGCAGCTCGCCTCTAGCGGGAGATTTGGATACGCAGTATTTT,CASSSPLAGDLDTQYF
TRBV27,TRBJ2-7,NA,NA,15,TGTGCCAGCAGCTGGAGCCGGGACACCTACTACGAGCAGTACTTC,CASSWSRDTYYEQYF
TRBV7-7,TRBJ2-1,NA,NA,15,TGTGCTAGCAGCTGGGGCAGGGCAGGTTACAATGAGCAGTTCTTC,CASSWGRAGYNEQFF
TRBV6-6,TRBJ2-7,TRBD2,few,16,TGTGCCAGCAGTTACTCCGGGACTAGCGGGAGCAACGAGCAGTACTTC,CASSYSGTSGSNEQYF
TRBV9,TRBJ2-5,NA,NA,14,TGTGCCAGCAGCCACTCGTCGAACGGGGAGACCCAGTACTTC,CASSHSSNGETQYF
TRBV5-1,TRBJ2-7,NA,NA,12,TGCGCCAGCAGCTTGGTCAGGGGCGAGCAGTACTTC,CASSLVRGEQYF
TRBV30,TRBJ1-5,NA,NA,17,TGTGCCTGGAGTGGAGGTCAGAACCTTGGATTTTACCAGCCCCAGCATTTT,CAWSGGQNLGFYQPQHF
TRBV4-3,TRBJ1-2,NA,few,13,TGCGCCAGCAGCCAAGATCCCGGGGGAGGCTACACCTTC,CASSQDPGGGYTF
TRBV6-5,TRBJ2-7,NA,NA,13,TGTGCCAGCAGTACAGGGGGGGGATACGAGCAGTACTTC,CASSTGGGYEQYF
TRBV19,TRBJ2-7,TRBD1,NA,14,TGTGCCAGTAGCCGACAGGGCGGACCCTACGAGCAGTACTTC,CASSRQGGPYEQYF
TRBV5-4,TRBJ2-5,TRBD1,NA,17,TGTGCCAGCAGCCGACGGGACAGGGGGGGGATGAGGGAGACCCAGTACTTC,CASSRRDRGGMRETQYF
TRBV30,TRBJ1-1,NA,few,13,TGTGCCTCCTACCGAACGTATCCTTTAGAAGCTTTCTTT,CASYRTYPLEAFF
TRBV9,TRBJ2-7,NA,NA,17,TGTGCCAGCAGCGTCGGACTAGAAGGGGGTAATTTCGGCGAGCAGTACTTC,CASSVGLEGGNFGEQYF
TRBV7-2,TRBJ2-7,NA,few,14,TGTGCCAGCAGCACCCGGACAGAGTACTACGAGCAGTACTTC,CASSTRTEYYEQYF
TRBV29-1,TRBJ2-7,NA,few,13,TGCAGCGTTGCGAGGGGAGGACTTGGCGAGCAGTACTTC,CSVARGGLGEQYF
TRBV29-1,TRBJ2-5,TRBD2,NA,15,TGCAGCGCCAGTAGGCTAGCGGGAGACGGAGAGACCCAGTACTTC,CSASRLAGDGETQYF